The text below deals with one T cell receptor (beta chain). The CDR3 loop spans 14 amino acids. The germline CDR1 and CDR2 sequences are SGDLS and YYNGEE. Trimming took 0 bases from V and 2 from J, leaving 8 bases between them. Method: immunoSEQ multiplex PCR; TCRdb's copy keeps in-frame clones and lacks some. The sample has about 120,000 clones; nearly 90% are singletons. The data stem from a study of T cell responses to AZD1222 COVID-19 vaccine. Study overall: Analyses pooled second doses at about 4 or about 12 weeks.

Material: peripheral blood, obtained on day 0 of AZD1222 vaccination. The sequence derives from an adult in good health. The chain couples TRBV9 to TRBJ1-2; D is uncertain. CDR3 sequence reads: CASSVAAGNYGYTF. The CDR3 nucleotides read TGTGCCAGCAGCGTAGCTGCGGGGAACTATGGCTACACCTTC.